What follows are 16 T cell receptor beta chains derived from one specimen sequenced in a study of early T cells in non-severe SARS-CoV-2 infection. MiXCR, applied by TCRdb to the 5' RACE reads, yields one record per CDR3 protein. The table includes around 50,000 distinct CDR3 sequences, 5.5% to 7.5% detected once. Source material: whole blood. The origin of the receptors is an adult who was a healthcare worker with PCR-confirmed SARS-CoV-2 infection or an uninfected control (not recorded which).

Only a few counts were recorded for this clonotype. The V gene is TRBV25-1, the J gene TRBJ1-4; D is perhaps TRBD1 (5 bases). Germline assignment: CDR1 MGHDK and CDR2 SYGVNS. V was pared by 6 bases and J by 7 bases, with 9 bases between. The CDR3 has 12 residues. In DNA, the CDR3 is TGTGCCAGCAGAGCAGGGCCTGAAAAACTGTTTTTT. Protein: CASRAGPEKLFF.

This clonotype was detected only a few times. The rearrangement joins TRBV12-3 or TRBV12-4 to TRBJ2-5; a weak D match, TRBD2 (7 bases). Between the trimmed V and J ends, which lost 3 bases and 5 bases, there was a span of 19 bases. This CDR3 comprises 16 residues. The DNA of the CDR3 is TGTGCCAGCAGTTTTGTGGGCGGGGGCGCCTCGGAGACCCAGTACTTC. Amino acid sequence: CASSFVGGGASETQYF.

This clonotype came up a few times. The gene calls are TRBV3-1 and TRBJ2-6; TRBD1 agrees at 8 bases. V was pared by 2 bases and J by 0 bases, with 15 bases of the junction left unmatched. The CDR3 loop spans 21 amino acids. Germline V gene sequence: CDR1 LGHDT, CDR2 YNNKEL (reference sequence). CDR3 amino acids: CASSQSGTGGLLNSGANVLTF. The CDR3 bases are TGTGCCAGCAGCCAATCAGGAACAGGGGGACTCCTTAACTCTGGGGCCAACGTCCTGACTTTC.

This clonotype occurred many times. The chain carries TRBV7-2 and TRBJ2-7, with D tentatively TRBD2 (6 bases). The V gene lost 5 bases and the J gene lost 2 bases, with 13 bases spanning the gap. Germline loops: CDR1 SGHTA, CDR2 FQGNSA. This CDR3 has 14 amino acids. The DNA of the CDR3 is TGTGCCAGCAGCCCGGGACTCTCCCCCTACGAGCAGTACTTC. Protein: CASSPGLSPYEQYF.

The V call is TRBV9, the J call TRBJ2-3, with 9 bases identical to TRBD2. The CDR3 has 16 amino acids. Germline CDR1 and CDR2: SGDLS and YYNGEE. Trimming removed 3 bases from V and 1 base from J; junction bases left unmatched: 6. The CDR3 region has the DNA TGTGCCAGCAGCGCCAGCGGGGGGCCAGGCACAGATACGCAGTATTTT. Its protein is CASSASGGPGTDTQYF.

This clonotype appeared many times. The V gene is TRBV4-3, the J gene TRBJ2-7; possible D gene TRBD1, 6 bases. The ends were cut back, 1 base at V and 2 bases at J, with 12 bases in the middle. The length of the CDR3 is 15 residues. CDR1 is LGHNA and CDR2 is YSLEER in the germline V gene. CDR3 bases: TGCGCCAGCAGCCAAGGGGTAGGGACAACCTACGAGCAGTACTTC. Protein product: CASSQGVGTTYEQYF.

This clonotype was found many times. The chain joins TRBV11-2 to TRBJ2-1; 11 bases match TRBD2. The CDR3 is made up of 14 amino acids. The junction had 0 bases not matched to a gene; V was cut back by 3 bases and J by 5 bases. Germline V lookup: CDR1 SGHAT, CDR2 FQNNGV. CDR3 nucleotides: TGTGCCAGCAGCTTGACTAGCGGGGACAATGAGCAGTTCTTC. This sequence encodes CASSLTSGDNEQFF.

This clonotype was seen ten or more times. The rearrangement uses TRBV11-3 and TRBJ2-1; D is possibly TRBD2 (6 bases). The CDR3 has 17 amino acids. The germline gives CDR1 SGHNT, CDR2 YENEEA. V lost 6 bases and J lost 8, with 26 bases in between. CDR3 coding DNA: TGTGCCAGCAGAGGGGACTCCGAATACAGAGCCCTTGATGAGCAGTTCTTC. Translating it yields CASRGDSEYRALDEQFF.

This clonotype was detected only a few times. The gene calls are TRBV27 and TRBJ2-7; 7 nucleotides match TRBD1. This CDR3 is built from 14 residues. Germline values: CDR1 MNHEY, CDR2 SMNVEV (reference sequence). V lost 6 bases, J lost 2 bases, and 7 bases stayed unmatched. Here the CDR3 DNA reads TGTGCCAGCAGCGGCGACAGGGCCCCCTACGAGCAGTACTTC. Protein product: CASSGDRAPYEQYF.

This clonotype has a count of ten or more. The V and J genes are TRBV7-9 and TRBJ2-1; 9 nucleotides align to TRBD1. With V trimmed by 0 bases and J by 15 bases, 3 bases remained unmatched. The CDR3 covers 12 residues. CDR1 SEHNR and CDR2 FQNEAQ come from the germline V gene (reference sequence). The CDR3 nucleotides read TGTGCCAGCAGCTTAGCGGGGACAGGGCTGTTCTTC. Amino acid sequence: CASSLAGTGLFF.

This clonotype was detected only a few times. This chain uses TRBV4-3 with TRBJ2-5, with 7 bases aligning to TRBD1. J lost 7 bases, V lost 4 bases, and 24 bases had no gene match. The CDR3 is 19 residues long. CDR1 and CDR2 from the germline V gene are LGHNA and YSLEER. This chain's CDR3 is CASSPQAVTGAQYPWTQYF. The CDR3 DNA reads as TGCGCCAGCAGCCCCCAGGCCGTAACAGGGGCCCAATATCCGTGGACCCAGTACTTC.

This clonotype was counted ten times or more. The chain joins TRBV30 to TRBJ2-2; D unresolved. In germline, CDR1 is GTSNPN, CDR2 SVGIG (reference sequence). Trimming shortened V by 3 bases and J by 6 bases, and 8 bases separated the two germline ends. This CDR3 spans 12 amino acids. CDR3 residues: CAWSPGAGELFF. The CDR3, as DNA: TGTGCCTGGAGCCCTGGGGCCGGGGAGCTGTTTTTT.

In this sample, this clonotype turned up many times. This chain links TRBV7-2 with TRBJ2-6; 9 bases line up with TRBD1. Germline CDR1 is SGHTA and CDR2 is FQGNSA. The CDR3 runs to 17 residues. V lost 4 bases and J lost 2; bases outside the gene matches: 6. The CDR3 region has the DNA TGTGCCAGCAGCTCGGGGACAGGGCTAACTGGGGCCAACGTCCTGACTTTC. Its protein product is CASSSGTGLTGANVLTF.

This chain connects TRBV6-2 or TRBV6-3 to TRBJ2-2; D is possibly TRBD2 (6 bases). V dropped 6 bases and J dropped 3 bases, with 11 bases sitting between them. CDR1 is MNHEY, CDR2 SVGEGT, per germline. The length of the CDR3 is 14 residues. This CDR3 is CASSQDYHTGELFF. The CDR3 nucleotides read TGTGCCAGCAGCCAGGACTACCACACCGGGGAGCTGTTTTTT.

This clonotype was seen at least ten times. The chain links TRBV19 to TRBJ2-1; TRBD2 might be the D (5 bases). Trimming cost V 5 bases and J 9 bases, with 14 bases left between them. Germline-derived CDR1 and CDR2 are LNHDA and SQIVND (reference sequence). The CDR3 covers 13 residues. The chain's CDR3 is CASSAQQEGEQFF. The CDR3 nucleotides are TGTGCCAGTAGTGCACAACAAGAGGGTGAGCAGTTCTTC.

In its sample, this clonotype was seen many times. This sequence joins TRBV7-9 and TRBJ2-3, with TRBD1 matching over 8 bases. In germline, CDR1 is SEHNR, CDR2 FQNEAQ (reference sequence). The V segment lost 6 bases and the J segment 3 bases; nucleotides outside the gene matches: 8. The CDR3 is 15 amino acids. The CDR3 loop is CASRGQGQGTDTQYF. The CDR3 bases are TGTGCCAGCAGGGGACAAGGACAGGGTACAGATACGCAGTATTTT. Together with reference TRBV7-9 and TRBJ2-3, the CDR3 gives the full variable domain: DTGVSQNPRHKITKRGQNVTFRCDPISEHNRLYWYRQTLGQGPEFLTYFQNEAQLEKSRLLSDRFSAERPKGSFSTLEIQRTEQGDSAMYLCASRGQGQGTDTQYFGPGTRLTVL.